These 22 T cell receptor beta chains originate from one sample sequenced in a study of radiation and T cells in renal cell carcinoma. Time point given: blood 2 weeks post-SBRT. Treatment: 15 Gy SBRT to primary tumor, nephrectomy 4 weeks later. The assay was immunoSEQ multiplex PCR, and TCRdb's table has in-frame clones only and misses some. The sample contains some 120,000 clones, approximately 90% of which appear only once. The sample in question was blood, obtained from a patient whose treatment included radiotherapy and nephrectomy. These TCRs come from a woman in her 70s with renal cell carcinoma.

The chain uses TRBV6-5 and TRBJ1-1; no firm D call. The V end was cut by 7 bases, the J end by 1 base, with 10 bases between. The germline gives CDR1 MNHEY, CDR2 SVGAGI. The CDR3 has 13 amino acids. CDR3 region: CASTGGSNTEAFF. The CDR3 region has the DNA TGTGCCAGCACGGGAGGGTCGAACACTGAAGCTTTCTTT.

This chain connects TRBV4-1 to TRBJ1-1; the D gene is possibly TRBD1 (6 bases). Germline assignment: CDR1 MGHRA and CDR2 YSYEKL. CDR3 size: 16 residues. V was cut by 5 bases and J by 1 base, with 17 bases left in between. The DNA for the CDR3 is TGCGCCAGCAGCGGACAACGTAGGACAGCGAACACTGAAGCTTTCTTT. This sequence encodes CASSGQRRTANTEAFF.

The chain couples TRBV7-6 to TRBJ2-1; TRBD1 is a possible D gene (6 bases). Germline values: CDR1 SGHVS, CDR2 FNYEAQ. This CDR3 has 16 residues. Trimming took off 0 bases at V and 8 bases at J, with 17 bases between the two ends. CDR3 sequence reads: CASSLAGRFGGYEQFF. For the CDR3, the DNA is TGTGCCAGCAGCTTAGCGGGGCGGTTTGGGGGCTATGAGCAGTTCTTC.

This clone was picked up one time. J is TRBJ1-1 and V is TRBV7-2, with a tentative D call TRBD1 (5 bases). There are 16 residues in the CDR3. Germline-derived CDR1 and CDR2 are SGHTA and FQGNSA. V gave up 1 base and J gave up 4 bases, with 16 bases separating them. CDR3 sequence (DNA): TGTGCCAGCAGCTTAGTACCCCAGGGCGGCGGCACTGAAGCTTTCTTT. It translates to CASSLVPQGGGTEAFF.

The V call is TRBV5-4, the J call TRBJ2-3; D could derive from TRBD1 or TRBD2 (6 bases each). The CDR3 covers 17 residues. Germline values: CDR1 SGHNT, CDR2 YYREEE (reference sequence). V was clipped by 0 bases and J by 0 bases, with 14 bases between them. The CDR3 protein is CASSLAARGGSTDTQYF. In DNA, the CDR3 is TGTGCCAGCAGCTTGGCCGCGAGAGGGGGGAGCACAGATACGCAGTATTTT.

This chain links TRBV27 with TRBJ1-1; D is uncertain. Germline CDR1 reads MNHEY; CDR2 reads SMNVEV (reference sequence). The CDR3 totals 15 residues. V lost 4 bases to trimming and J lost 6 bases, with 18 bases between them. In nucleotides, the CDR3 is TGTGCCAGCAGTTCGACGAACCTAGGGTTCCCTGAAGCTTTCTTT. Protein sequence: CASSSTNLGFPEAFF.

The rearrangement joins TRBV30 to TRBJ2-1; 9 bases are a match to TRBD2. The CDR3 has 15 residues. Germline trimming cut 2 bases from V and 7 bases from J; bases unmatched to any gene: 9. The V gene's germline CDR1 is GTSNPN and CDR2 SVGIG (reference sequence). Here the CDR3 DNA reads TGTGCCTGGAGTCGGGGTAGCGGGGGCTATAATGAGCAGTTCTTC. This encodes CAWSRGSGGYNEQFF.

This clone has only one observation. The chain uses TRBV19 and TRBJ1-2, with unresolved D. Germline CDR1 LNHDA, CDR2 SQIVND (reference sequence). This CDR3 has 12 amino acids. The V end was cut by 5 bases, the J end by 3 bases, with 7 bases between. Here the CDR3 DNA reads TGTGCCAGTAGTCCGGGTTACTATGGCTACACCTTC. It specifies CASSPGYYGYTF.

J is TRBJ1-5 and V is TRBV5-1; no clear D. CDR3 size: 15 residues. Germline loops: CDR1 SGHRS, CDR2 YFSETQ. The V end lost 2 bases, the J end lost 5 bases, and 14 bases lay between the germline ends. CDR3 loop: CASSLSRTVDQPQHF. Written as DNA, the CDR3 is TGCGCCAGCAGCTTATCACGAACCGTGGATCAGCCCCAGCATTTT.

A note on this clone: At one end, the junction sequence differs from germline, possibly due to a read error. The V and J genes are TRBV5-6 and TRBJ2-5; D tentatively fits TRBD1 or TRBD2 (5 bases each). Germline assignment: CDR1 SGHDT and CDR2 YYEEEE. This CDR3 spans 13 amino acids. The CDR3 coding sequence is TGTGCCAGCACCTTGGGAGCAGGGGAGACCCAGTACTTC. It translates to CASTLGAGETQYF.

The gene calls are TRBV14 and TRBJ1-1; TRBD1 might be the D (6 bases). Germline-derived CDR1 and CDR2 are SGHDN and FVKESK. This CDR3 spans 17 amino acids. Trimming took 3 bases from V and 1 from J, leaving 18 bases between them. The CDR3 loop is CASSHFGGSLGNTEAFF. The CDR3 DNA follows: TGTGCCAGCAGCCATTTTGGGGGCTCCCTGGGGAACACTGAAGCTTTCTTT.

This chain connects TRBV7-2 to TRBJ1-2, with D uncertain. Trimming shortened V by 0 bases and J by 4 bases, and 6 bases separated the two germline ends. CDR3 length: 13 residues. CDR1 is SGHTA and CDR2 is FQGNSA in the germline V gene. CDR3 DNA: TGTGCCAGCAGCTTAGCGGCCGCCTATGGCTACACCTTC. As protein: CASSLAAAYGYTF.

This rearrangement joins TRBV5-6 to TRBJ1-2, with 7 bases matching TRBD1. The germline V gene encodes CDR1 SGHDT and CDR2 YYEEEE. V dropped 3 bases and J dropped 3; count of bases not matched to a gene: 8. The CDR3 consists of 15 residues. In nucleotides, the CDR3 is TGTGCCAGCAGCTCAAGACAGGGACGTTACTATGGCTACACCTTC. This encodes CASSSRQGRYYGYTF.

The CDR3 reads CASRVQGAGYGYTF. CDR3 in DNA: TGTGCCAGCAGGGTACAGGGGGCGGGCTATGGCTACACCTTC. This sequence joins TRBV28 and TRBJ1-2, with TRBD1 matching over 9 bases. Germline V lookup: CDR1 MDHEN, CDR2 SYDVKM. V dropped 6 bases and J dropped 4; count of bases not matched to a gene: 6. The CDR3 is made up of 14 amino acids.

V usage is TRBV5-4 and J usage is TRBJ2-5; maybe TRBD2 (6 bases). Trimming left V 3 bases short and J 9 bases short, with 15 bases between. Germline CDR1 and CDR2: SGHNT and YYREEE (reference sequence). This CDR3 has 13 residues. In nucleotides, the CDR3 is TGTGCCAGCAGCTCCGGTCTCGGGGAGGCCCAGTACTTC. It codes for CASSSGLGEAQYF.

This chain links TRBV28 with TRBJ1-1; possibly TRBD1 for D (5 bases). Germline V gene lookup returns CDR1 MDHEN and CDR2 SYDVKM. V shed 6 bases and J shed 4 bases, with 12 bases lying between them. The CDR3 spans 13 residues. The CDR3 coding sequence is TGTGCCAGCAGCAGGGCCCCGTCCACTGAAGCTTTCTTT. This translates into CASSRAPSTEAFF.

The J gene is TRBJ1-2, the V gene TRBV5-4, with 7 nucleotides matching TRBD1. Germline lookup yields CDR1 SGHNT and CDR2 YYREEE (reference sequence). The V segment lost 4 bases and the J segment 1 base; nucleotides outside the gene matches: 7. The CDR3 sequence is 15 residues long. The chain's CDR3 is CASSGGTEINYGYTF. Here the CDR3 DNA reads TGTGCCAGCAGCGGAGGGACAGAAATTAACTATGGCTACACCTTC. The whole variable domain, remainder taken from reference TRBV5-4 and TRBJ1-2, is ETGVTQSPTHLIKTRGQQVTLRCSSQSGHNTVSWYQQALGQGPQFIFQYYREEENGRGNFPPRFSGLQFPNYSSELNVNALELDDSALYLCASSGGTEINYGYTFGSGTRLTVV.

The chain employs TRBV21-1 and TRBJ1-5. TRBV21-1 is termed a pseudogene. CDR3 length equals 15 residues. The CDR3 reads CANTGTAPRHQPQHF. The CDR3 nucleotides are TGTGCCAATACGGGGACCGCCCCTCGGCATCAGCCCCAGCATTTT.

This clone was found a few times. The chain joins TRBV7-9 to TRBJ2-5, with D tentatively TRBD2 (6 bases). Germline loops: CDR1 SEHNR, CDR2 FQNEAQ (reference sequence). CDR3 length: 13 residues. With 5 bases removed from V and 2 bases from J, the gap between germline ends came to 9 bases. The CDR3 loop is CASSRGLQETQYF. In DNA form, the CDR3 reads TGTGCCAGCAGCCGGGGACTTCAAGAGACCCAGTACTTC. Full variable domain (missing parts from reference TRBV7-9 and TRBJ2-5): DTGVSQNPRHKITKRGQNVTFRCDPISEHNRLYWYRQTLGQGPEFLTYFQNEAQLEKSRLLSDRFSAERPKGSFSTLEIQRTEQGDSAMYLCASSRGLQETQYFGPGTRLLVL.

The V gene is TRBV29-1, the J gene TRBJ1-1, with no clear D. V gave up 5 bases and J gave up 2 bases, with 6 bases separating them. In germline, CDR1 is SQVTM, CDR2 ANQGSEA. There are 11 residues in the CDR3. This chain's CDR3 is CSVRENTEAFF. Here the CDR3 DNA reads TGCAGCGTTCGAGAAAACACTGAAGCTTTCTTT.

CDR3 residues: CASSQAPAGFYNEQFF. The CDR3, as DNA: TGTGCCAGCAGCCAAGCCCCAGCGGGGTTTTACAATGAGCAGTTCTTC. The chain couples TRBV7-2 to TRBJ2-1, with 7 positions matching TRBD2. V dropped 5 bases and J dropped 4; count of bases not matched to a gene: 11. Germline CDR1 SGHTA, CDR2 FQGNSA. The CDR3 runs to 16 residues.

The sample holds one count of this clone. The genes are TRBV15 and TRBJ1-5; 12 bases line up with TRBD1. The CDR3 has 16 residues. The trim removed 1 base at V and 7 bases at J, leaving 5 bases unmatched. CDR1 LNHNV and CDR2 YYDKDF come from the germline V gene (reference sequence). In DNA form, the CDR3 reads TGTGCCACCAGCAGAGGGGGACAGGGGGCAGGGCAGCCCCAGCATTTT. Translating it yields CATSRGGQGAGQPQHF.